A single sample gave rise to the 8 T cell receptor beta chains below, sequenced in a study of immune heterogeneity within non-small cell lung tumors (dated by TCRdb to 2017 to 2018). Sequencing used a HiSeq X Ten. The TCR beta CDR3 region was amplified with a multiplex PCR system whose first round ran for roughly 9 cycles using 32 V-gene forward primers and 13 J-gene reverse primers. TCRdb trimmed the raw reads at Q25, called clones with MiXCR and kept productive beta chains. Identical CDR3 protein sequences are pooled into one entry, listed with their most common genes and DNA. In all, the sample holds some 21,000 distinct CDR3 sequences, and under 35% of those were seen once. The ten largest clones add up to around 4% of the sample. Genomic DNA was extracted from bulk tumor tissue and used as the TCR template, and around 540 ng gDNA was amplified per sample. Multiple biopsies per primary tumor were taken during surgery, spaced as far apart as possible within the tumor mass. The study cohort was described as untreated, and patients were newly diagnosed NSCLC cases undergoing curative surgery.

The specimen sequenced was lung tumor tissue. The receptor set was obtained from a man aged 35 to 55 with non-small cell lung cancer.

The chain uses TRBV5-1 and TRBJ1-1; D gene unclear. The CDR3 runs to 15 residues. Germline V gene sequence: CDR1 SGHRS, CDR2 YFSETQ. V was cut by 4 bases and J by 0 bases, with 13 bases left in between. CDR3 in amino acids: CASSPTTQMNTEAFF. The CDR3 DNA is TGCGCCAGCAGCCCCACGACACAAATGAACACTGAAGCTTTCTTT.

The gene calls are TRBV12-3 or TRBV12-4 and TRBJ1-1; weak D call: TRBD1 (6 bases). V gave up 3 bases and J gave up 0 bases, with 11 bases separating them. The CDR3 runs to 15 residues. The CDR3 sequence: CASSFRTAMNTEAFF. The CDR3 coding sequence is TGTGCCAGCAGTTTCCGGACAGCCATGAACACTGAAGCTTTCTTT.

About this clonotype: Since a much larger clone is just one base distant, this may be a read error. The chain is built from TRBV11-3 and TRBJ2-7, with D possibly TRBD1 on 6 matching bases. Germline V gene sequence: CDR1 SGHNT, CDR2 YENEEA. CDR3 length: 15 residues. V shed 7 bases and J shed 2 bases, with 18 bases lying between them. The CDR3 loop is CASNSPSDRTYEQYF. CDR3 bases: TGTGCCAGCAACTCCCCGTCCGACAGGACCTACGAGCAGTACTTC.

This clonotype was seen at least ten times. The chain joins TRBV11-3 to TRBJ2-3; 7 nucleotides agree with TRBD1. Germline trimming cut 8 bases from V and 0 bases from J; bases unmatched to any gene: 2. CDR1 and CDR2 from the germline V gene are SGHNT and YENEEA. The CDR3 runs 13 residues. CDR3 in amino acids: CASGGQSTDTQYF. The CDR3 DNA reads as TGTGCCAGCGGGGGACAGAGCACAGATACGCAGTATTTT.

This clonotype showed up just a few times. The chain uses TRBV5-8 and TRBJ2-3; a possible D gene is TRBD2 (7 bases). Germline V gene sequence: CDR1 SGHTS, CDR2 YDEGEE. Trimming shortened V by 2 bases and J by 5 bases, and 15 bases separated the two germline ends. This CDR3 is 15 amino acids long. The CDR3 nucleotides are TGTGCCAGCAGCTTCCGGACTAGGGGGGTAGATACGCAGTATTTT. This translates into CASSFRTRGVDTQYF.

This clonotype showed up many times. CDR3 DNA sequence: TGTGCCAGCAGTCCCGGGAGGACACCACTTTCCTACGAGCAGTACTTC. This codes for CASSPGRTPLSYEQYF. The chain joins TRBV6-2 or TRBV6-3 to TRBJ2-7; 7 nucleotides align to TRBD2. Losses at the gene ends were 5 bases for V and 1 base for J; bases not matched to a gene: 11. The CDR3 runs to 16 residues. The germline gives CDR1 MNHEY, CDR2 SVGEGT.

This sequence joins TRBV9 and TRBJ2-3, with TRBD2 matching 7 bases. CDR1 SGDLS and CDR2 YYNGEE come from the germline V gene. The CDR3 runs 16 residues. Trimming cost V 0 bases and J 0 bases; bases outside gene matches: 4. For the CDR3, the DNA is TGTGCCAGCAGCGTAGCTAGCGGAGAGAGCACAGATACGCAGTATTTT. It codes for CASSVASGESTDTQYF.

The sample holds a few counts of this clonotype. V is TRBV20-1 and J is TRBJ2-6, with D hard to call. From germline, CDR1 is DFQATT and CDR2 SNEGSKA (reference sequence). The CDR3 sequence is 14 residues long. The V end lost 3 bases, the J end lost 0 bases, and 6 bases lay between the germline ends. Written as DNA, the CDR3 is TGCAGTGCTAGCGGGTACTCTGGGGCCAACGTCCTGACTTTC. Translation: CSASGYSGANVLTF.